The 20 T cell receptor beta chains given below trace back to one sample, sequenced in a study of blood T cell repertoires in COVID-19. Clones were read by immunoSEQ multiplex PCR, and TCRdb kept only the in-frame ones, dropping some. In the table there are 160,000 or so clones, 88% of which are singletons. Material: PBMCs or T cells enriched from blood (not recorded which). Receptor source: a woman in her forties or fifties who had recovered from COVID-19.

The chain carries TRBV5-4 and TRBJ2-1, with TRBD2 matching over 9 bases. With V trimmed by 0 bases and J by 5 bases, 18 bases remained unmatched. The CDR3 consists of 20 residues. Germline CDR1 SGHNT, CDR2 YYREEE (reference sequence). The CDR3 DNA sequence: TGTGCCAGCAGCTTGGGGACCTTCCTCCAAGCGGGGGGCGGCAACAATGAGCAGTTCTTC. Translated, it gives CASSLGTFLQAGGGNNEQFF.

The chain links TRBV6-4 to TRBJ1-2, with D perhaps TRBD1 (5 bases). V lost 5 bases to trimming and J lost 4 bases, with 14 bases between them. The CDR3 loop spans 14 amino acids. Germline V gives CDR1 MRHNA, CDR2 SNTAGT. The CDR3 loop is CASSRDYEGYGYTF. In DNA, the CDR3 is TGTGCCAGCAGTCGGGACTATGAGGGCTATGGCTACACCTTC.

This rearrangement joins TRBV10-3 to TRBJ1-3, with D possibly matching TRBD1 (6 bases). Looked up from germline, CDR1 is ENHRY and CDR2 is SYGVKD. The CDR3 extends over 14 amino acids. The germline V and J ends were trimmed by 2 bases and 2 bases, with 7 bases remaining between them. The CDR3 DNA reads TGTGCCATCAGTGAGGGGACAACTGGAAACACCATATATTTT. It yields the protein CAISEGTTGNTIYF.

The chain uses TRBV20-1 and TRBJ1-1, with 7 bases that match TRBD1. The ends lost 3 bases at V and 6 bases at J; junction bases unmatched: 10. This CDR3 is 14 amino acids long. Germline V CDR1 and CDR2: DFQATT, SNEGSKA (reference sequence). The CDR3 DNA is TGCAGTGCTAGTAGGGACAGCCGAAACGCTGAAGCTTTCTTT. It encodes CSASRDSRNAEAFF.

The V gene is TRBV6-6, the J gene TRBJ1-2; no firm D call. This CDR3 contains 14 residues. V gave up 5 bases and J gave up 9 bases, with 19 bases separating them. Germline CDR1 and CDR2: MNHNY and SVGAGI (reference sequence). The CDR3 DNA reads as TGTGCCAGCAGTCAAACGGGTCTGCGGCCTCGCTACACCTTC. Encoded protein: CASSQTGLRPRYTF.

The chain combines TRBV6-5 with TRBJ1-2; a possible D gene is TRBD1 (6 bases). Germline V gene lookup returns CDR1 MNHEY and CDR2 SVGAGI. Trimming shortened V by 2 bases and J by 3 bases, and 7 bases separated the two germline ends. The CDR3 is 13 amino acids. CDR3 sequence (DNA): TGTGCCAGCAGTTACGAGGGGGACTATGGCTACACCTTC. Translated: CASSYEGDYGYTF.

V gene TRBV7-3 combines with J gene TRBJ2-2, with 9 bases that match TRBD2. The CDR3 length is 16 residues. Trimming took 5 bases from V and 0 from J; bases not matched to a gene: 4. The germline gives CDR1 SGHTA, CDR2 FQGTGA. CDR3 sequence: CASSPRGGSNTGELFF. In nucleotides, the CDR3 is TGTGCCAGCAGCCCGCGGGGGGGATCGAACACCGGGGAGCTGTTTTTT. Together with reference TRBV7-3 and TRBJ2-2, the CDR3 gives the full variable domain: GAGVSQTPSNKVTEKGKYVELRCDPISGHTALYWYRQSLGQGPEFLIYFQGTGAADDSGLPNDRFFAVRPEGSVSTLKIQRTERGDSAVYLCASSPRGGSNTGELFFGEGSRLTVL.

The J gene is TRBJ1-2, the V gene TRBV19; 7 positions agree with TRBD1. The CDR3 has 13 amino acids. Germline-derived CDR1 and CDR2 are LNHDA and SQIVND (reference sequence). V shed 6 bases and J 6 bases; nucleotides not matched to a gene: 7. The CDR3 loop reads CASRGQQLDGYTF. The CDR3 nucleotides read TGTGCCAGTAGGGGACAGCAACTAGATGGCTACACCTTC.

This rearrangement joins TRBV12-5 to TRBJ1-1; 8 bases are a match to TRBD1. Trimming at V came to 4 bases and at J to 1 base, leaving 11 bases not matched to a gene. The CDR3 consists of 17 residues. The germline gives CDR1 LGHNT, CDR2 FRNRAP. The CDR3 nucleotides are TGTGCTAGTGGTTCCAGGACAGGGCCCGTGCAGAACACTGAAGCTTTCTTT. As protein: CASGSRTGPVQNTEAFF.

The V and J genes are TRBV5-4 and TRBJ2-2, with 12 bases fitting TRBD1. J gave up 7 bases and V 4 bases, and 11 bases lay outside the gene matches. Per the germline V gene, CDR1 is SGHNT and CDR2 is YYREEE (reference sequence). The CDR3 loop spans 17 amino acids. This CDR3 is CASSPPGQGAVSGELFF. CDR3 coding DNA: TGTGCCAGCAGCCCACCGGGACAGGGGGCTGTTAGCGGGGAGCTGTTTTTT.

The V gene is TRBV18, the J gene TRBJ2-5, with D perhaps TRBD2 (7 bases). The CDR3 runs to 17 residues. Germline CDR1 KGHSH, CDR2 LQKENI. Trimming stripped 0 bases from V and 3 bases from J, with 17 bases between. CDR3 sequence reads: CASSPPVGAGAEETQYF. DNA for the CDR3: TGTGCCAGCTCACCACCGGTAGGGGCGGGGGCGGAAGAGACCCAGTACTTC. Full variable domain (outside the CDR3, taken from reference TRBV18 and TRBJ2-5): NAGVMQNPRHLVRRRGQEARLRCSPMKGHSHVYWYRQLPEEGLKFMVYLQKENIIDESGMPKERFSAEFPKEGPSILRIQQVVRGDSAAYFCASSPPVGAGAEETQYFGPGTRLLVL.

The V call is TRBV28, the J call TRBJ1-5; 12 positions agree with TRBD1. The CDR3 totals 15 residues. Germline V gives CDR1 MDHEN, CDR2 SYDVKM. J lost 11 bases, V lost 7 bases, and 12 bases had no gene match. CDR3 sequence reads: CASNIRGTGGASQHF. The CDR3 DNA is TGTGCCAGCAACATTAGGGGGACAGGGGGCGCTTCCCAGCATTTT.

This chain's CDR3 is CASSPSGQRVYNEQFF. In DNA, the CDR3 is TGTGCCAGCAGCCCCTCGGGACAGAGGGTGTACAATGAGCAGTTCTTC. The chain couples TRBV7-2 to TRBJ2-1; 7 bases map to TRBD1. Germline V gene data show CDR1 as SGHTA and CDR2 as FQGNSA. The CDR3 spans 16 residues. Losses at the gene ends were 5 bases for V and 4 bases for J; bases not matched to a gene: 11.

Here the CDR3 reads CASSAGFKGSNYEQYF. CDR3 DNA sequence: TGTGCCAGTAGCGCGGGGTTTAAAGGTTCGAACTACGAGCAGTACTTC. The rearrangement joins TRBV19 to TRBJ2-7, with D possibly being TRBD2 (6 bases). CDR1 LNHDA and CDR2 SQIVND come from the germline V gene (reference sequence). This CDR3 is built from 16 residues. V lost 6 bases and J lost 3, with 21 bases in between.

This chain links TRBV7-6 with TRBJ1-4, with a weak D call TRBD1 (6 bases). There are 14 residues in the CDR3. Germline V gene sequence: CDR1 SGHVS, CDR2 FNYEAQ. V was trimmed by 3 bases and J by 8 bases, leaving 13 bases between them. The CDR3 loop reads CASSFQGREEKLFF. The CDR3 DNA reads as TGTGCCAGCAGCTTCCAGGGGAGGGAGGAAAAACTGTTTTTT. Full variable domain (remainder filled in from reference TRBV7-6 and TRBJ1-4): GAGVSQSPRYKVTKRGQDVALRCDPISGHVSLYWYRQALGQGPEFLTYFNYEAQQDKSGLPNDRFSAERPEGSISTLTIQRTEQRDSAMYRCASSFQGREEKLFFGSGTQLSVL.

The chain employs TRBV29-1 and TRBJ1-2, with D possibly matching TRBD1 (6 bases). The V and J ends lost 6 bases and 1 base respectively, with 15 bases between them. The CDR3 consists of 14 residues. Germline CDR1 SQVTM, CDR2 ANQGSEA. CDR3 sequence: CSVLRQAVNYGYTF. The CDR3 DNA follows: TGCAGCGTGCTCCGACAGGCCGTTAACTATGGCTACACCTTC.

This chain connects TRBV9 to TRBJ2-3, with D possibly TRBD2 on 5 matching bases. Germline V gene lookup returns CDR1 SGDLS and CDR2 YYNGEE. The CDR3 runs to 13 residues. Trimming removed 4 bases from V and 5 bases from J, with 11 bases in between. The CDR3 DNA sequence: TGTGCCAGCAGCCCCCATCGGGGAGATACGCAGTATTTT. This translates into CASSPHRGDTQYF.

V gene TRBV14 combines with J gene TRBJ2-4; 10 bases fit TRBD1. The germline V gene encodes CDR1 SGHDN and CDR2 FVKESK. This CDR3 comprises 17 residues. V was pared by 0 bases and J by 4 bases, with 6 bases of the junction left unmatched. The CDR3 loop is CASSQDRRTGGKNIQYF. CDR3 coding DNA: TGTGCCAGCAGCCAAGATCGGAGGACAGGGGGTAAAAACATTCAGTACTTC.

The genes are TRBV5-5 and TRBJ1-2; D unresolved. Trimming shortened V by 0 bases and J by 5 bases, and 11 bases separated the two germline ends. This CDR3 has 14 residues. Germline lookup yields CDR1 SGHKS and CDR2 YYEKEE (reference sequence). CDR3: CASSLATEIYGYTF. CDR3 bases: TGTGCCAGCAGCTTGGCCACCGAGATTTATGGCTACACCTTC.

CDR3 amino acids: CASDRDSNQPQHF. The CDR3 DNA sequence: TGTGCCAGCGACAGGGACAGCAATCAGCCCCAGCATTTT. The chain is built from TRBV2 and TRBJ1-5; 7 bases align to TRBD1. Losses at the gene ends were 8 bases for V and 1 base for J; bases not matched to a gene: 2. Germline CDR1 SNHLY, CDR2 FYNNEI. The CDR3 runs 13 residues.